This T cell receptor beta chain derives from a study of T cells in Graves' hyperthyroidism and ophthalmopathy. Study-level background: Pretreatment peripheral blood was obtained at initial diagnosis.

Not enrolled were patients with uncontrolled infection, other autoimmune disease, pregnancy or lactation. Between the trimmed V and J ends, which lost 7 bases and 3 bases, there was a span of 21 bases. The CDR3 is made up of 17 amino acids. Germline V CDR1 and CDR2: WSHSY, SAAADI. Study-wide findings and caveats: In blood, most of the thyroid clonotypes expanded above 0.001 were also present. The model predicted ophthalmopathy a median approximately 6.3 months before onset.

RNA transcripts were the template for amplifying TCR beta CDR3 regions. RT-PCR in the first round (using the HTBI primer set) targeted the TCR CDR3. Each CDR3 protein gets one entry after TCRdb re-called the multiplex PCR reads with MiXCR. The sample lists about 380,000 distinct CDR3 sequences, around a sixth occurring once. This clonotype was observed a few times. Its matching antigen is unknown. This receptor was identified in a man between 18 and 29 years old with Graves' ophthalmopathy. The specimen was blood. V usage is TRBV10-2 and J usage is TRBJ1-4, with D possibly matching TRBD1 (5 bases). CDR3 residues: CASMGRVSTVSNEKLFF. The DNA of the CDR3 is TGCGCCAGCATGGGAAGGGTTTCGACAGTTTCTAATGAAAAACTGTTTTTT.